Listed below are T cell receptor beta chains from one sample, sequenced in a study of CD4 T cells in relation to SARS-CoV-2 and coronaviruses. Produced via immunoSEQ multiplex PCR; TCRdb's table is partial and in-frame only. The data hold about 56,000 clones, with 92% observed a single time. The sample consisted of naive CD4+ T cells from PBMCs. All receptors derive from an adult with COVID-19. CDR3s include the opening cysteine and the closing phenylalanine or tryptophan. A D gene is named only where the DNA matches it firmly. The size of a clone is reported for some rows only, either as once, few or many, or as a class for expanded clones.

V: TRBV2
J: TRBJ2-5
D: -
size: -
CDR3: CASRGRTLITETQYF
DNA: TGTGCCAGCAGGGGCCGAACTTTAATAACGGAGACCCAGTACTTC

V: TRBV6-1
J: TRBJ1-2
D: -
size: -
CDR3: CASSEVGRRGQDGYTF
DNA: TGTGCCAGCAGTGAAGTGGGGCGACGGGGTCAGGATGGCTACACCTTC

V: TRBV30
J: TRBJ2-7
D: -
size: -
CDR3: CAWSKGAGYEQYF
DNA: TGTGCCTGGAGTAAGGGGGCGGGGTACGAGCAGTACTTC

V: TRBV4-2
J: TRBJ1-4
D: -
size: once
CDR3: CASSQGATNEKLFF
DNA: TGTGCCAGCAGCCAAGGGGCAACTAATGAAAAACTGTTTTTT

V: TRBV27
J: TRBJ1-5
D: TRBD1
size: -
CDR3: CASSRRGTQPQHF
DNA: TGTGCCAGCAGCCGCAGGGGGACTCAGCCCCAGCATTTT

V: TRBV28
J: TRBJ2-4
D: -
size: -
CDR3: CASTTRTAIGKNIQYF
DNA: TGTGCCAGCACCACCAGAACGGCGATAGGCAAAAACATTCAGTACTTC

V: TRBV6-5
J: TRBJ1-6
D: -
size: -
CDR3: CASSDRLGNSPLHF
DNA: TGTGCCAGCAGCGACCGTCTCGGGAATTCACCCCTCCACTTT

V: TRBV21-1
J: TRBJ2-7
D: -
size: -
CDR3: CASSNGGRASYEQYF
DNA: TGTGCCAGCAGCAACGGCGGGAGGGCCTCCTACGAGCAGTACTTC

V: TRBV7-9
J: TRBJ2-1
D: -
size: -
CDR3: CASSLLGGPYNEQFF
DNA: TGTGCCAGCAGCTTACTAGGGGGACCCTACAATGAGCAGTTCTTC

V: TRBV9
J: TRBJ2-2
D: -
size: -
CDR3: CASSVGGELFF
DNA: TGTGCCAGCAGCGTAGGTGGGGAGCTGTTTTTT

V: TRBV24-1
J: TRBJ2-5
D: TRBD2
size: -
CDR3: CATSSSGISSQYF
DNA: TGTGCCACCAGTTCTAGCGGGATCTCGTCCCAGTACTTC

V: TRBV6-6
J: TRBJ2-1
D: -
size: -
CDR3: CASSYPQSGSSDEQFF
DNA: TGTGCCAGCAGTTACCCTCAATCCGGGAGCAGCGATGAGCAGTTCTTC

V: TRBV18
J: TRBJ2-1
D: TRBD2
size: -
CDR3: CASSWRLAGGPSSYNEQFF
DNA: TGTGCCAGCTCCTGGAGACTAGCGGGAGGGCCGAGCTCCTACAATGAGCAGTTCTTC

V: TRBV5-4
J: TRBJ1-4
D: TRBD1
size: -
CDR3: CASSVAGTGAEKLFF
DNA: TGTGCCAGCAGCGTCGCCGGGACAGGCGCTGAAAAACTGTTTTTT

V: TRBV2
J: TRBJ2-3
D: -
size: -
CDR3: CASRELQGRDTQYF
DNA: TGTGCCAGCAGGGAATTACAGGGTCGGGATACGCAGTATTTT

V: TRBV11-2
J: TRBJ2-5
D: TRBD1
size: once
CDR3: CASSLRQGALYQYF
DNA: TGTGCCAGCAGCTTAAGGCAGGGGGCTCTGTACCAGTACTTC

V: TRBV6-1
J: TRBJ2-7
D: -
size: -
CDR3: CASSEGGRGDEQYF
DNA: TGTGCCAGCAGTGAAGGGGGCCGAGGTGACGAGCAGTACTTC

V: TRBV7-7
J: TRBJ2-7
D: TRBD1
size: -
CDR3: CASRLDRGNSYEQYF
DNA: TGTGCTAGCAGACTGGACAGGGGAAATTCCTACGAGCAGTACTTC

V: TRBV6-5
J: TRBJ1-4
D: -
size: -
CDR3: CASNIYGAGEKLFF
DNA: TGTGCCAGCAATATTTATGGGGCGGGTGAAAAACTGTTTTTT

V: TRBV2
J: TRBJ1-5
D: -
size: -
CDR3: CASSDGNSNQPQHF
DNA: TGTGCCAGCAGTGACGGCAATAGCAATCAGCCCCAGCATTTT

V: TRBV7-7
J: TRBJ2-7
D: -
size: -
CDR3: CASSPRFFSGATYEQYF
DNA: TGTGCTAGCAGCCCGAGGTTTTTTTCGGGAGCGACCTACGAGCAGTACTTC

V: TRBV7-2
J: TRBJ2-6
D: -
size: -
CDR3: CASSLSSGANVLTF
DNA: TGTGCCAGCAGCCTGAGCTCTGGGGCCAACGTCCTGACTTTC

V: TRBV7-3
J: TRBJ2-2
D: -
size: -
CDR3: CASSLLRPGGELFF
DNA: TGTGCCAGCAGCTTACTCAGGCCTGGCGGGGAGCTGTTTTTT

V: TRBV6-2/TRBV6-3
J: TRBJ2-7
D: TRBD2
size: -
CDR3: CASSRGRGYEQYF
DNA: TGTGCCAGCAGTCGCGGGAGGGGGTACGAGCAGTACTTC

V: TRBV11-2
J: TRBJ2-3
D: -
size: -
CDR3: CASGRLVSTDTQYF
DNA: TGTGCCAGCGGTCGACTAGTTAGCACAGATACGCAGTATTTT

V: TRBV6-2/TRBV6-3
J: TRBJ2-2
D: TRBD1
size: -
CDR3: CASGHRGTAGELFF
DNA: TGTGCCAGCGGCCACAGGGGGACGGCCGGGGAGCTGTTTTTT

V: TRBV28
J: TRBJ2-3
D: -
size: -
CDR3: CASTISSRADTQYF
DNA: TGTGCCAGCACCATCTCTAGCAGGGCAGATACGCAGTATTTT